These 30 T cell receptor beta chains came from one sample sequenced in a study of T cell responses to AZD1222 COVID-19 vaccine. TCRdb's table, derived via immunoSEQ multiplex PCR, lists solely in-frame clones and lacks some. The sample lists 85,000 to 130,000 clones, about nine tenths occurring once. The input for sequencing was peripheral blood, taken 28 days after the second AZD1222 dose. These TCRs come from an adult who received the AZD1222 COVID-19 vaccine.

This chain links TRBV5-1 with TRBJ1-4; 7 nucleotides line up with TRBD1. V was pared by 0 bases and J by 3 bases, with 20 bases of the junction left unmatched. The CDR3 is 21 residues long. Germline CDR1 reads SGHRS; CDR2 reads YFSETQ. The CDR3 protein is CASSLAELVFGPGQPNEKLFF. The CDR3 region has the DNA TGCGCCAGCAGCTTGGCCGAGTTGGTATTCGGACCGGGACAGCCTAATGAAAAACTGTTTTTT.

The chain has TRBV7-9 and TRBJ2-3; D is unresolved. V was shortened by 5 bases and J by 1 base, with 10 bases between the two germline ends. The CDR3 spans 14 residues. Per the germline V gene, CDR1 is SEHNR and CDR2 is FQNEAQ (reference sequence). The CDR3 here is CASSHERGTDTQYF. Here the CDR3 DNA reads TGTGCCAGCAGCCACGAAAGGGGCACAGATACGCAGTATTTT.

V is TRBV6-5 and J is TRBJ1-2; 8 positions agree with TRBD1. V shed 2 bases and J 6 bases; nucleotides not matched to a gene: 11. The CDR3 has 16 residues. In germline, CDR1 is MNHEY, CDR2 SVGAGI. The CDR3 here is CASSYINQGAGDGYTF. The DNA of the CDR3 is TGTGCCAGCAGTTACATCAACCAGGGGGCGGGCGATGGCTACACCTTC.

J is TRBJ1-2 and V is TRBV25-1, with no clear D. Trimming left V 6 bases short and J 6 bases short, with 5 bases between. The CDR3 runs to 10 residues. From germline, CDR1 is MGHDK and CDR2 SYGVNS. This CDR3 reads CASSSDGYTF. CDR3 bases: TGTGCCAGCAGCAGCGATGGCTACACCTTC.

The J gene is TRBJ1-2, the V gene TRBV7-9, with D tentatively TRBD1 (5 bases). Germline V lookup: CDR1 SEHNR, CDR2 FQNEAQ (reference sequence). V lost 5 bases, J lost 4 bases, and 20 bases lay in between. This CDR3 has 16 amino acids. The CDR3 nucleotides are TGTGCCAGCAGCACTTACGGGACCAAGGGATTCTATGGCTACACCTTC. It encodes CASSTYGTKGFYGYTF.

The genes are TRBV28 and TRBJ2-5; TRBD1 matches at 12 bases. The CDR3 is made up of 15 amino acids. The trim removed 5 bases at V and 7 bases at J, leaving 8 bases unmatched. The germline CDR1 and CDR2 sequences are MDHEN and SYDVKM. In DNA form, the CDR3 reads TGTGCCAGCAGTGCCTCCTGGGACAGGGGGCGGACCCAGTACTTC. Protein product: CASSASWDRGRTQYF.

The V call is TRBV5-1, the J call TRBJ1-5; D might be TRBD1 (5 bases). Germline V CDR1 and CDR2: SGHRS, YFSETQ. The CDR3 spans 15 residues. The V gene lost 4 bases and the J gene lost 3 bases, with 14 bases spanning the gap. In nucleotides, the CDR3 is TGCGCCAGCAGCGCAACCGGGACCTCCAATCAGCCCCAGCATTTT. It is translated as CASSATGTSNQPQHF. The variable domain in full, with the rest retrieved from reference TRBV5-1 and TRBJ1-5, is KAGVTQTPRYLIKTRGQQVTLSCSPISGHRSVSWYQQTPGQGLQFLFEYFSETQRNKGNFPGRFSGRQFSNSRSEMNVSTLELGDSALYLCASSATGTSNQPQHFGDGTRLSIL.

This chain links TRBV5-6 with TRBJ1-2, with 7 bases lining up with TRBD1. The CDR3 extends over 13 amino acids. Unmatched junction bases numbered 6, after V lost 3 bases and J lost 7 bases. In germline, CDR1 is SGHDT, CDR2 YYEEEE. The DNA for the CDR3 is TGTGCCAGCAGCTCAAATACAGGGGCTGGCTACACCTTC. Protein: CASSSNTGAGYTF. Variable domain in full (rest from reference TRBV5-6 and TRBJ1-2): DAGVTQSPTHLIKTRGQQVTLRCSPKSGHDTVSWYQQALGQGPQFIFQYYEEEERQRGNFPDRFSGHQFPNYSSELNVNALLLGDSALYLCASSSNTGAGYTFGSGTRLTVV.

The chain employs TRBV19 and TRBJ1-2, with no clear D. This CDR3 spans 14 amino acids. Trimming removed 1 base at V and 4 bases at J, with 10 bases between. Germline CDR1 reads LNHDA; CDR2 reads SQIVND (reference sequence). CDR3 nucleotide sequence: TGTGCCAGTAGTATAGGGGCAGGTCTCTATGGCTACACCTTC. This encodes CASSIGAGLYGYTF.

CDR3 sequence reads: CASSDIALETQYF. The CDR3 DNA sequence: TGTGCCAGCAGTGATATAGCGTTGGAGACCCAGTACTTC. This chain uses TRBV12-3 or TRBV12-4 with TRBJ2-5; maybe TRBD2 (5 bases). This CDR3 contains 13 residues. Trimming shortened V by 5 bases and J by 5 bases, and 12 bases separated the two germline ends.

Worth noting for this clone: The same CDR3 can be traced to other DNA sequences in this sample. This sequence joins TRBV11-2 and TRBJ2-7, with 7 bases identical to TRBD1. Germline V gene lookup returns CDR1 SGHAT and CDR2 FQNNGV. This CDR3 is 13 amino acids long. J lost 3 bases, V lost 5 bases, and 4 bases had no gene match. The CDR3 is CASSPGTVYEQYF. The DNA for the CDR3 is TGTGCCAGCAGCCCCGGGACAGTCTACGAGCAGTACTTC.

The genes are TRBV6-5 and TRBJ1-6; tentatively, D is TRBD1 (5 bases). The V and J ends lost 2 bases and 8 bases respectively, with 7 bases between them. Germline loops: CDR1 MNHEY, CDR2 SVGAGI. The CDR3 runs to 13 residues. CDR3: CASSYRGDSPLHF. The CDR3 DNA reads as TGTGCCAGCAGTTACCGGGGGGATTCACCCCTCCACTTT.

V usage is TRBV9 and J usage is TRBJ1-1; 9 nucleotides agree with TRBD1. The CDR3 loop spans 16 amino acids. With V trimmed by 0 bases and J by 6 bases, 9 bases remained unmatched. Germline V CDR1 and CDR2: SGDLS, YYNGEE. CDR3 sequence (DNA): TGTGCCAGCAGCGTAGCTACAGGACAGGGGAGGTCTGAAGCTTTCTTT. It yields the protein CASSVATGQGRSEAFF.

This CDR3 reads CASNQMVSGNTIYF. Written as DNA, the CDR3 is TGTGCCAGCAACCAAATGGTCTCTGGAAACACCATATATTTT. This chain uses TRBV7-9 with TRBJ1-3, with D uncertain. The CDR3 loop spans 14 amino acids. Looked up from germline, CDR1 is SEHNR and CDR2 is FQNEAQ (reference sequence). Trimming took 7 bases from V and 0 from J, leaving 10 bases between them.

The J gene is TRBJ1-5, the V gene TRBV6-5; D remains ambiguous. Trimming pared 4 bases from V and 4 bases from J, leaving 8 bases between. Per germline, CDR1 MNHEY and CDR2 SVGAGI. The CDR3 is made up of 13 amino acids. The DNA for the CDR3 is TGTGCCAGCAGTTTTGGCAGGAATCAGCCCCAGCATTTT. Its protein is CASSFGRNQPQHF.

The chain links TRBV6-5 to TRBJ1-6, with unresolved D. Trimming cost V 2 bases and J 7 bases, with 9 bases left between them. The CDR3 sequence is 14 residues long. The V gene's germline CDR1 is MNHEY and CDR2 SVGAGI. In DNA form, the CDR3 reads TGTGCCAGCAGTTACGGGTCCCGAAATTCACCCCTCCACTTT. Protein product: CASSYGSRNSPLHF.

The rearrangement joins TRBV7-2 to TRBJ2-3; D perhaps matches TRBD2 (6 bases). V was clipped by 4 bases and J by 1 base, with 15 bases between them. Germline V gene lookup returns CDR1 SGHTA and CDR2 FQGNSA. CDR3 size: 16 residues. The CDR3 DNA follows: TGTGCCAGCAGCTGGGCCGGAACGGGGGGCACAGATACGCAGTATTTT. Translated: CASSWAGTGGTDTQYF.

The chain couples TRBV7-3 to TRBJ2-7; D remains unclear. Germline values: CDR1 SGHTA, CDR2 FQGTGA. V lost 4 bases and J 6 bases, leaving 13 bases between the germline ends. CDR3 length: 13 amino acids. Here the CDR3 reads CASSSGPGGEQYF. For the CDR3, the DNA is TGTGCCAGCAGCTCAGGACCGGGTGGCGAGCAGTACTTC.

The chain is built from TRBV9 and TRBJ1-6; D might be TRBD1 (6 bases). Trimming shortened V by 3 bases and J by 7 bases, and 14 bases separated the two germline ends. Germline V gives CDR1 SGDLS, CDR2 YYNGEE. This CDR3 contains 15 residues. Here the CDR3 reads CASSGTDRRNSPLHF. CDR3 nucleotide sequence: TGTGCCAGCAGCGGAACTGACAGGAGAAATTCACCCCTCCACTTT.

The rearrangement links TRBV18 to TRBJ2-7; no clear D gene. CDR1 and CDR2 (germline): KGHSH, LQKENI. The V end was cut by 6 bases, the J end by 5 bases, with 14 bases between. This CDR3 is built from 13 residues. The CDR3 DNA reads as TGTGCCAGCTCGAGGCCTGACACACACGAGCAGTACTTC. This encodes CASSRPDTHEQYF. Drawing the rest from reference TRBV18 and TRBJ2-7, the complete variable domain is NAGVMQNPRHLVRRRGQEARLRCSPMKGHSHVYWYRQLPEEGLKFMVYLQKENIIDESGMPKERFSAEFPKEGPSILRIQQVVRGDSAAYFCASSRPDTHEQYFGPGTRLTVT.

This clone was seen only once. The CDR3: CASSQLARDTQYF. The DNA for the CDR3 is TGTGCCAGCAGCCAACTAGCGCGGGATACGCAGTATTTT. V is TRBV14 and J is TRBJ2-3; a possible D gene is TRBD2 (6 bases). Germline V CDR1 and CDR2: SGHDN, FVKESK. V lost 2 bases and J 6 bases, leaving 9 bases between the germline ends. This CDR3 has 13 residues.

The chain employs TRBV9 and TRBJ2-7, with TRBD2 as a possible D gene (6 bases). Germline-derived CDR1 and CDR2 are SGDLS and YYNGEE. The CDR3 totals 14 residues. With 2 bases removed from V and 6 bases from J, the gap between germline ends came to 15 bases. DNA for the CDR3: TGTGCCAGCAGCGTCGGAGGGATTGAGGTCGAGCAGTACTTC. As protein: CASSVGGIEVEQYF.

The chain recombines TRBV12-2 with TRBJ1-3; the D call of TRBD1 is as the table states it, not checked on the DNA. TRBV12-2 is recorded as a pseudogene. This CDR3 has 16 residues. CDR3 nucleotides: TGTGCAAGTCGCTCCCACGACAGGGGGTCTGGAAACACCATATATTTT. It codes for CASRSHDRGSGNTIYF.

The V and J genes are TRBV3-1 (or the pseudogene TRBV3-2) and TRBJ1-6; TRBD1 agrees at 9 bases. CDR1 is LGHDT, CDR2 YNNKEL, per germline (reference sequence). CDR3 length: 16 amino acids. Germline trimming cut 5 bases from V and 14 bases from J; bases unmatched to any gene: 16. The chain's CDR3 is CASSKQAGTGKETLHF. CDR3 nucleotide sequence: TGTGCCAGCAGCAAACAAGCCGGGACAGGGAAGGAGACCCTCCACTTT.

This chain uses TRBV27 with TRBJ1-6, with D possibly being TRBD1 (5 bases). The CDR3 extends over 15 amino acids. The ends were cut back, 8 bases at V and 7 bases at J, with 18 bases in the middle. Germline V gene data show CDR1 as MNHEY and CDR2 as SMNVEV (reference sequence). The CDR3: CASSGGGSNNSPLHF. DNA for the CDR3: TGTGCCAGCTCCGGGGGGGGTTCCAACAATTCACCCCTCCACTTT.

This rearrangement joins TRBV27 to TRBJ2-2; 10 bases map to TRBD1. CDR1 is MNHEY, CDR2 SMNVEV, per germline (reference sequence). The CDR3 has 16 residues. Unmatched junction bases numbered 8, after V lost 3 bases and J lost 7 bases. In DNA, the CDR3 is TGTGCCAGCAGTTTTGTGGGACAGGGGCTCGGCGGGGAGCTGTTTTTT. Protein: CASSFVGQGLGGELFF.

In this sample, this clone turned up once. This sequence joins TRBV14 and TRBJ2-3; D may be TRBD1 (6 bases). The CDR3 totals 14 residues. In germline, CDR1 is SGHDN, CDR2 FVKESK. V was clipped by 1 base and J by 5 bases, with 10 bases between them. The CDR3 reads CASSQVGAGDTQYF. The CDR3 DNA sequence: TGTGCCAGCAGCCAAGTGGGGGCGGGAGATACGCAGTATTTT.

This clone was counted a single time. The chain couples TRBV4-3 to TRBJ1-6; D call uncertain. CDR3 size: 14 residues. In germline, CDR1 is LGHNA, CDR2 YSLEER. V gave up 0 bases and J gave up 9 bases, with 9 bases separating them. CDR3 loop: CASSQEYSGSPLHF. CDR3 in DNA: TGCGCCAGCAGCCAAGAGTACTCAGGTTCACCCCTCCACTTT.

The table lists this clone with a count of one. The CDR3 DNA reads TGTGCCAGCAGTTTGGGTAAGGGGGAAGCTTTCTTT. Residues: CASSLGKGEAFF. The chain couples TRBV12-3 or TRBV12-4 to TRBJ1-1; a weak D match, TRBD1 (5 bases). V lost 3 bases and J 8 bases, leaving 10 bases between the germline ends. The CDR3 spans 12 residues.

The chain uses TRBV5-6 and TRBJ2-7, with D tentatively TRBD1 (6 bases). V lost 2 bases to trimming and J lost 6 bases, with 15 bases between them. Germline V gene sequence: CDR1 SGHDT, CDR2 YYEEEE. This CDR3 spans 14 amino acids. The DNA for the CDR3 is TGTGCCAGCAGCTTTCCGGGACAAGGACCCGAGCAGTACTTC. Encoded protein: CASSFPGQGPEQYF.